The 32 T cell receptor beta chains given below trace back to one sample, sequenced in a study of post-analysis software for immune sequencing data. Tagging with unique molecular identifiers was a feature of the TCR beta cDNA libraries. TCRdb re-analysed the PCR reads in MiXCR, keeping a single row per CDR3 protein. This table holds around 400,000 distinct CDR3 sequences, over 30% found once. These TCRs' antigens remain unknown. The study's findings and limits: TRBV segments more frequent in patients than in controls numbered a few and included TRBV5-6, TRBV5-1 and TRBV20-1.

What was sequenced was blood. The receptors derive from a girl aged 2 to 9 with multiple sclerosis.

The rearrangement links TRBV6-5 to TRBJ2-3; weak D call: TRBD2 (7 bases). The CDR3 is made up of 19 amino acids. CDR1 and CDR2 from the germline V gene are MNHEY and SVGAGI. V lost 2 bases, J lost 0 bases, and 21 bases lay in between. The CDR3 nucleotides are TGTGCCAGCAGTTACGATGGGGGGGGCCTAGCGATAAGCACAGATACGCAGTATTTT. Protein: CASSYDGGGLAISTDTQYF.

J is TRBJ2-7 and V is TRBV12-3 or TRBV12-4, with D possibly TRBD2 on 6 matching bases. The CDR3 contains 13 residues. V lost 6 bases and J lost 3, with 12 bases in between. The CDR3 DNA follows: TGTGCCAGCAGGAAGGCCGGGGGCTACGAGCAGTACTTC. It translates to CASRKAGGYEQYF.

This chain uses TRBV7-2 with TRBJ2-3; 10 bases are a match to TRBD1. Germline CDR1 is SGHTA and CDR2 is FQGNSA. V was clipped by 6 bases and J by 5 bases; unmatched bases: 11. The CDR3 loop spans 16 amino acids. As DNA, the CDR3 is TGTGCCAGCAGTTACTCGACAGGGGGCCTCCTAGATACGCAGTATTTT. Amino acid sequence: CASSYSTGGLLDTQYF. Filled out from reference TRBV7-2 and TRBJ2-3, the complete variable domain reads GAGVSQSPSNKVTEKGKDVELRCDPISGHTALYWYRQSLGQGLEFLIYFQGNSAPDKSGLPSDRFSAERTGGSVSTLTIQRTQQEDSAVYLCASSYSTGGLLDTQYFGPGTRLTVL.

V and J are TRBV7-9 and TRBJ1-1; TRBD1 agrees at 7 bases. Germline CDR1 SEHNR, CDR2 FQNEAQ (reference sequence). After removal of 1 base from V and 0 bases from J, the junction contained 14 bases not matched to a gene. This CDR3 region has 19 residues. CDR3 residues: CASSLGRRGGTDMNTEAFF. The CDR3 region has the DNA TGTGCCAGCAGCTTAGGCCGCCGTGGAGGGACAGACATGAACACTGAAGCTTTCTTT.

There are a few counts of this clonotype. V gene TRBV13 combines with J gene TRBJ1-2, with a tentative D call TRBD1 (5 bases). Between the trimmed V and J ends, which lost 1 base and 6 bases, there was a span of 9 bases. CDR1 is PRHDT and CDR2 is FYEKMQ in the germline V gene (reference sequence). This CDR3 has 13 residues. CDR3 in amino acids: CASSLDRKHGYTF. CDR3 DNA: TGTGCCAGCAGCTTAGACAGGAAGCATGGCTACACCTTC.

The chain carries TRBV5-5 and TRBJ2-2; D gene unclear. V shed 1 base and J shed 2 bases, with 15 bases lying between them. The length of the CDR3 is 17 residues. CDR1 is SGHKS, CDR2 YYEKEE, per germline (reference sequence). The CDR3 bases are TGTGCCAGCAGCTTGAAACTACCCACAGCCAACACCGGGGAGCTGTTTTTT. As protein: CASSLKLPTANTGELFF.

J is TRBJ2-1 and V is TRBV27, with 14 bases matching TRBD2. The V gene's germline CDR1 is MNHEY and CDR2 SMNVEV (reference sequence). With V trimmed by 5 bases and J by 6 bases, 3 bases remained unmatched. The CDR3 is 15 residues long. CDR3 in amino acids: CASSPGTSGGNEQFF. The CDR3 region has the DNA TGTGCCAGCAGTCCCGGGACTAGCGGGGGCAATGAGCAGTTCTTC.

This clonotype was seen a few times. V gene TRBV4-1 combines with J gene TRBJ2-6; 7 bases line up with TRBD1. CDR1 and CDR2 (germline): MGHRA, YSYEKL. The CDR3 extends over 15 amino acids. The ends lost 0 bases at V and 7 bases at J; junction bases unmatched: 3. The CDR3 protein is CASSQEQGRANVLTF. The DNA for the CDR3 is TGCGCCAGCAGCCAAGAACAGGGGAGAGCCAACGTCCTGACTTTC.

This clonotype turned up a few times. The V call is TRBV5-1, the J call TRBJ2-1; TRBD2 aligns across 10 bases. The germline CDR1 and CDR2 sequences are SGHRS and YFSETQ. Trimming took 3 bases from V and 5 from J; bases not matched to a gene: 17. The CDR3 loop spans 19 amino acids. The CDR3 spells CASSSDRSERGGLDNEQFF. The CDR3 nucleotides are TGCGCCAGCAGCTCAGATCGATCTGAGCGGGGGGGCCTGGACAATGAGCAGTTCTTC.

V gene TRBV12-3 or TRBV12-4 combines with J gene TRBJ1-2; TRBD1 might be the D (6 bases). The CDR3 consists of 14 residues. Trimming left V 5 bases short and J 8 bases short, with 18 bases between. The CDR3 DNA reads as TGTGCCAGCAGTCCCGCACAGGGAGGACGGGGCTACACCTTC. This encodes CASSPAQGGRGYTF.

This clonotype was counted only a few times. The rearrangement uses TRBV15 and TRBJ2-5; perhaps TRBD1 as D (6 bases). Trimming left V 3 bases short and J 5 bases short, with 16 bases between. CDR3 length: 15 residues. Germline V gives CDR1 LNHNV, CDR2 YYDKDF (reference sequence). The CDR3 loop reads CATSSTGRSGETQYF. The CDR3, as DNA: TGTGCCACCAGCAGTACAGGGAGATCAGGGGAGACCCAGTACTTC.

This clonotype has only a few counts. The J gene is TRBJ2-7, the V gene TRBV29-1; D not resolved. Germline V CDR1 and CDR2: SQVTM, ANQGSEA. Trimming removed 4 bases from V and 0 bases from J, with 31 bases in between. The CDR3 totals 20 residues. CDR3 in amino acids: CSVVISRRGFSYEPSYEQYF. In DNA form, the CDR3 reads TGCAGCGTTGTAATTTCTCGTCGCGGATTCTCTTACGAGCCCTCCTACGAGCAGTACTTC.

Turning to this clonotype: At one of its ends the junction is not consistent with the germline gene, which may arise from a read error. V and J are TRBV6-1 and TRBJ1-1; TRBD1 matches 7 bases. CDR1 and CDR2 from the germline V gene are MNHNS and SASEGT. There are 13 residues in the CDR3. CDR3 coding DNA: TGTGCCAACAGTGGACAGGCGAACACTGAAGCTTTCTTT. Its translation: CANSGQANTEAFF.

This chain links TRBV5-1 with TRBJ2-2; 8 bases fit TRBD2. With 3 bases clipped from V and 1 base from J, the junction kept 8 bases outside the gene matches. Germline V CDR1 and CDR2: SGHRS, YFSETQ. The CDR3 totals 17 residues. The CDR3 nucleotides are TGCGCCAGCAGCTCCCTAACCGGGACTAGGAACACCGGGGAGCTGTTTTTT. This encodes CASSSLTGTRNTGELFF.

This clonotype was seen more than once but under ten times. The rearrangement links TRBV4-1 to TRBJ2-7; 8 bases match TRBD2. Per the germline V gene, CDR1 is MGHRA and CDR2 is YSYEKL. The CDR3 spans 17 residues. With 1 base clipped from V and 1 base from J, the junction kept 9 bases outside the gene matches. Written as DNA, the CDR3 is TGCGCCAGCAGCCAAGTTGGTCTAGCGGGCTCATCCTACGAGCAGTACTTC. Amino acid sequence: CASSQVGLAGSSYEQYF.

This clonotype has only a few counts. Here the CDR3 DNA reads TGCGCCAGCAGCGGGGGGGTCACAGATACGCAGTATTTT. This encodes CASSGGVTDTQYF. The J gene is TRBJ2-3, the V gene TRBV10-2, with 8 bases lining up with TRBD2. Trimming cost V 6 bases and J 2 bases; bases outside gene matches: 1. Germline V CDR1 and CDR2: WSHSY, SAAADI. CDR3 length: 13 residues.

The chain is built from TRBV7-9 and TRBJ2-7; D is unclear. Trimming removed 2 bases from V and 5 bases from J, with 13 bases in between. Germline CDR1 reads SEHNR; CDR2 reads FQNEAQ (reference sequence). The CDR3 length is 14 residues. CDR3 amino acids: CASSLTVTAHEQYF. The CDR3, as DNA: TGTGCCAGCAGCTTAACTGTTACAGCTCACGAGCAGTACTTC.

The gene calls are TRBV5-1 and TRBJ2-3; 9 bases agree with TRBD2. The V segment lost 5 bases and the J segment 2 bases; nucleotides outside the gene matches: 6. The CDR3 is 15 residues long. The germline gives CDR1 SGHRS, CDR2 YFSETQ. CDR3 nucleotide sequence: TGCGCCAGCAGACTGGGACTAGCATCCACAGATACGCAGTATTTT. Its translation is CASRLGLASTDTQYF.

The chain couples TRBV7-3 to TRBJ2-3, with D maybe TRBD2 (6 bases). The CDR3 contains 16 residues. CDR1 SGHTA and CDR2 FQGTGA come from the germline V gene. Trimming cost V 0 bases and J 2 bases, with 12 bases left between them. CDR3 nucleotide sequence: TGTGCCAGCAGCTTAACGATGCGGGGAAACACAGATACGCAGTATTTT. Protein sequence: CASSLTMRGNTDTQYF.

The J gene is TRBJ1-3, the V gene TRBV28; a weak D match, TRBD1 (6 bases). Per the germline V gene, CDR1 is MDHEN and CDR2 is SYDVKM. V was clipped by 6 bases and J by 6 bases, with 30 bases between them. The CDR3 sequence is 19 residues long. DNA for the CDR3: TGTGCCAGCAGAACCGCCCTCCAGGACAGAGTAAGGTTCTCAAACACCATATATTTT. The encoded protein is CASRTALQDRVRFSNTIYF.

This chain links TRBV9 with TRBJ2-5; 11 bases map to TRBD2. The CDR3 is 17 amino acids. The germline V gene encodes CDR1 SGDLS and CDR2 YYNGEE. Trimming removed 4 bases from V and 2 bases from J; junction bases left unmatched: 10. For the CDR3, the DNA is TGTGCCAGCAGCTCAACAATGCTAGCGGGAGGACAAGAGACCCAGTACTTC. Residues: CASSSTMLAGGQETQYF.

This clonotype was observed a few times. The chain employs TRBV2 and TRBJ2-7; 7 bases are shared with TRBD1. After removal of 10 bases from V and 3 bases from J, the junction contained 9 bases not matched to a gene. Per germline, CDR1 SNHLY and CDR2 FYNNEI. This CDR3 has 13 amino acids. In DNA, the CDR3 is TGTGCCATCCGGGACAGAGATATCTACGAGCAGTACTTC. Residues: CAIRDRDIYEQYF.

The CDR3 nucleotides are TGTGCCAGCAGTCTGCCCGGGGTTAGCGGGAGGATCACAGATACGCAGTATTTT. Translation: CASSLPGVSGRITDTQYF. The gene calls are TRBV27 and TRBJ2-3, with 10 bases identical to TRBD2. V was clipped by 5 bases and J by 2 bases; unmatched bases: 13. The CDR3 is made up of 18 amino acids. The germline gives CDR1 MNHEY, CDR2 SMNVEV (reference sequence).

V usage is TRBV15 and J usage is TRBJ1-2; D may be TRBD1 (6 bases). V lost 0 bases to trimming and J lost 6 bases, with 20 bases between them. Germline CDR1 reads LNHNV; CDR2 reads YYDKDF (reference sequence). The CDR3 length is 17 residues. The CDR3 DNA follows: TGTGCCACCAGCAGAGAAACCGGGACAAATGATCCGGATGGCTACACCTTC. It translates to CATSRETGTNDPDGYTF. Full variable domain (remainder filled in from reference TRBV15 and TRBJ1-2): DAMVIQNPRYQVTQFGKPVTLSCSQTLNHNVMYWYQQKSSQAPKLLFHYYDKDFNNEADTPDNFQSRRPNTSFCFLDIRSPGLGDTAMYLCATSRETGTNDPDGYTFGSGTRLTVV.

This clonotype has just a few counts. The V and J genes are TRBV20-1 and TRBJ2-5; 7 bases are shared with TRBD1. Germline trimming cut 0 bases from V and 5 bases from J; bases unmatched to any gene: 9. This CDR3 is 15 amino acids long. Germline V gene lookup returns CDR1 DFQATT and CDR2 SNEGSKA (reference sequence). CDR3 sequence: CSARDNRGFTETQYF. CDR3 nucleotides: TGCAGTGCTAGAGATAACAGGGGTTTTACGGAGACCCAGTACTTC.

This chain joins TRBV7-9 and TRBJ2-6, with D tentatively TRBD2 (5 bases). Germline V gene data show CDR1 as SEHNR and CDR2 as FQNEAQ (reference sequence). The CDR3 contains 18 residues. V was cut by 0 bases and J by 0 bases, with 12 bases left in between. CDR3 sequence: CASSLADLGSSGANVLTF. The CDR3 coding sequence is TGTGCCAGCAGCTTAGCCGACTTGGGGAGCTCTGGGGCCAACGTCCTGACTTTC.

The chain employs TRBV7-8 and TRBJ2-5; weak D call: TRBD2 (5 bases). CDR3 length: 15 residues. V lost 2 bases, J lost 7 bases, and 17 bases lay in between. Germline V gene sequence: CDR1 SGHVS, CDR2 FQNEAQ. In DNA, the CDR3 is TGTGCCAGCAGCTTATCACGGACCTTCGGGGTGACCCAGTACTTC. The encoded protein is CASSLSRTFGVTQYF.

The chain is built from TRBV12-3 or TRBV12-4 and TRBJ2-1, with 7 bases lining up with TRBD2. After removal of 2 bases from V and 0 bases from J, the junction contained 4 bases not matched to a gene. The CDR3 spans 16 residues. The DNA for the CDR3 is TGTGCCAGCAGTTTACGGGGAGGGGCCTCCTACAATGAGCAGTTCTTC. Protein product: CASSLRGGASYNEQFF.

This clonotype occurred a few times. This chain uses TRBV29-1 with TRBJ1-1; unclear D gene. From germline, CDR1 is SQVTM and CDR2 ANQGSEA. The CDR3 runs 12 residues. The ends were cut back, 3 bases at V and 3 bases at J, with 8 bases in the middle. The CDR3, as DNA: TGCAGCGTTGAGGGTGCAGACACTGAAGCTTTCTTT. Protein sequence: CSVEGADTEAFF.

The chain uses TRBV7-9 and TRBJ2-7; no definite D call. The CDR3 contains 12 residues. V shed 2 bases and J shed 4 bases, with 6 bases lying between them. Germline V CDR1 and CDR2: SEHNR, FQNEAQ (reference sequence). CDR3 protein: CASSLNFYEQYF. CDR3 nucleotides: TGTGCCAGCAGCTTAAACTTTTACGAGCAGTACTTC.

In its sample, this clonotype was seen a few times. This chain links TRBV29-1 with TRBJ2-1; TRBD1 matches 8 bases. The CDR3 spans 16 residues. Germline CDR1 reads SQVTM; CDR2 reads ANQGSEA. V shed 5 bases and J 6 bases; nucleotides not matched to a gene: 15. The CDR3 coding sequence is TGCAGCGTTCGTGAAGAGCCGGGACAGGAGTTCAATGAGCAGTTCTTC. It specifies CSVREEPGQEFNEQFF.

The chain employs TRBV27 and TRBJ2-7; D perhaps matches TRBD2 (6 bases). Germline V gene sequence: CDR1 MNHEY, CDR2 SMNVEV (reference sequence). There are 14 residues in the CDR3. The ends were cut back, 5 bases at V and 3 bases at J, with 14 bases in the middle. As DNA, the CDR3 is TGTGCCAGCAGTCCGGGACTCCGCCTCTACGAGCAGTACTTC. Protein sequence: CASSPGLRLYEQYF.